A selection of T cell receptor beta chains follows, all from one sample in a study of radiation and T cells in renal cell carcinoma. Here immunoSEQ multiplex PCR was the method, and the copy in TCRdb shows in-frame clones only, minus some. The table records 150,000 or so clones, 87% of them present only once. The source was blood, collected from a patient whose treatment included radiotherapy and nephrectomy. These receptors came from a woman between 45 and 60 years old with renal cell carcinoma. Each CDR3 is given with its conserved first and last residue. D genes are given only for firm matches. Size is omitted from some rows. Given values are once, few, many or a class for expanded clones.

>.|15|.|TRBV19|TRBJ1-3
CASSFFVEAGNTIYF
TGTGCCAGTAGTTTCTTCGTCGAGGCTGGAAACACCATATATTTT
>.|17|TRBD1|TRBV7-9|TRBJ2-1
CASSPSDPGQRYNEQFF
TGTGCCAGCAGCCCTTCGGACCCGGGACAGAGATACAATGAGCAGTTCTTC
>.|14|.|TRBV5-1|TRBJ2-7
CASSPRTPTYEQYF
TGCGCCAGCAGCCCTAGGACTCCTACCTACGAGCAGTACTTC
>.|13|.|TRBV9|TRBJ1-1
CASSVGGAVEAFF
TGTGCCAGCAGCGTAGGGGGAGCAGTTGAAGCTTTCTTT
>.|14|TRBD1|TRBV2|TRBJ1-5
CASRGPGTGAAEHF
TGTGCCAGCAGGGGTCCCGGGACAGGGGCCGCTGAACATTTT
>.|15|TRBD1|TRBV4-3|TRBJ2-7
CASSLTWTGGSEQYF
TGCGCCAGCAGCCTAACGTGGACAGGGGGTAGCGAGCAGTACTTC
>.|14|.|TRBV7-9|TRBJ2-5
CASSGATREETQYF
TGTGCCAGCAGCGGGGCAACGCGTGAAGAGACCCAGTACTTC
>.|15|TRBD2|TRBV5-1|TRBJ2-1
CASKGMAGGTDEQFF
TGCGCCAGCAAGGGAATGGCGGGGGGCACCGATGAGCAGTTCTTC
>.|15|.|TRBV7-9|TRBJ2-7
CASSLGGGAFYEQYF
TGTGCCAGCAGCTTAGGTGGGGGGGCCTTCTACGAGCAGTACTTC
>.|13|.|TRBV5-8|TRBJ1-2
CASSVGGNYGYTF
TGTGCCAGCAGCGTCGGAGGAAATTATGGCTACACCTTC
>.|11|.|TRBV6-1|TRBJ2-7
CASKHSNEQYF
TGTGCCAGCAAACATTCCAACGAGCAGTACTTC
>.|15|.|TRBV9|TRBJ2-5
CASSPGPLGGETQYF
TGTGCCAGCAGCCCCGGGCCACTAGGAGGGGAGACCCAGTACTTC
>.|16|.|TRBV5-4|TRBJ2-3
CASSLALQPSTDTQYF
TGTGCCAGCAGCTTGGCCCTACAGCCTAGCACAGATACGCAGTATTTT
>.|12|.|TRBV19|TRBJ1-2
CASLNRDYGYTF
TGTGCCAGTCTCAACAGGGACTATGGCTACACCTTC
>.|14|TRBD1|TRBV27|TRBJ1-1
CASSWGQRNTEAFF
TGTGCCAGCAGTTGGGGACAGCGGAACACTGAAGCTTTCTTT
>.|14|.|TRBV6-1|TRBJ2-3
CASRGGTGTDTQYF
TGTGCCAGCAGAGGGGGGACCGGCACAGATACGCAGTATTTT
>.|16|TRBD2|TRBV7-2|TRBJ2-5
CASSPPGTSGQETQYF
TGTGCCAGCAGCCCTCCCGGGACTAGCGGACAAGAGACCCAGTACTTC
>.|15|TRBD1|TRBV19|TRBJ1-2
CASSIRPGGAGGYTF
TGTGCCAGTAGTATCCGCCCAGGGGGGGCAGGTGGCTACACCTTC
>.|14|.|TRBV5-6|TRBJ2-3
CASSFWPDADTQYF
TGTGCCAGCAGCTTTTGGCCAGACGCAGATACGCAGTATTTT
>.|14|TRBD1|TRBV5-5|TRBJ1-2
CASSTPGGNYGYTF
TGTGCCAGCAGCACCCCAGGGGGCAACTATGGCTACACCTTC
>.|14|.|TRBV7-2|TRBJ2-2
CASSLEPNTGELFF
TGTGCCAGCAGCTTAGAACCGAACACCGGGGAGCTGTTTTTT
>once|15|TRBD2|TRBV18|TRBJ2-1
CASSPSGGSYNEQFF
TGTGCCAGCTCACCAAGCGGGGGATCCTACAATGAGCAGTTCTTC
>.|18|TRBD2|TRBV9|TRBJ2-5
CASSVSPFSAGGQETQYF
TGTGCCAGCAGCGTCAGTCCGTTTTCGGCGGGGGGGCAAGAGACCCAGTACTTC
>.|14|TRBD1|TRBV10-3|TRBJ1-4
CATRVRDSPEKLFF
TGTGCCACCAGGGTCCGGGACAGCCCTGAAAAACTGTTTTTT
>few|11|.|TRBV29-1|TRBJ1-3
CSVHDRNTIYF
TGCAGCGTTCACGATCGGAACACCATATATTTT
>once|15|TRBD2|TRBV19|TRBJ2-2
CASRRTSGVAGELFF
TGTGCCAGTAGGAGGACTAGCGGGGTCGCCGGGGAGCTGTTTTTT
>.|14|.|TRBV5-1|TRBJ1-1
CASSPDGMGTEAFF
TGCGCCAGCAGCCCGGACGGGATGGGCACTGAAGCTTTCTTT
>.|15|TRBD2|TRBV5-1|TRBJ2-3
CASSLDGTSEDTQYF
TGCGCCAGCAGCTTGGACGGGACTAGCGAAGATACGCAGTATTTT
>.|12|.|TRBV7-8|TRBJ1-1
CASSLAFMSAFF
TGTGCCAGCAGCTTAGCTTTCATGTCAGCTTTCTTT